What follows is one T cell receptor beta chain and its context. Germline V gene data show CDR1 as SGDLS and CDR2 as YYNGEE. V gave up 0 bases and J gave up 4 bases; unmatched junction bases: 0. The CDR3 is 13 residues long. In the source study's methods: Estimation of nucleated cell counts was performed using reference gene primer amplification. TCRdb's table, derived via immunoSEQ multiplex PCR, lists solely in-frame clones and lacks some. The V and J calls and clone size come from that table; D and trimming were worked out from the DNA. This sample yields about 8,700 clones, of which more than 85% are seen a single time; approximately 3.8% belongs to the top ten. The sample originates from a study of blood T cell repertoires in COVID-19. Whole-study context: T cells, B-cell-depleted T cells, or PBMCs supplied cDNA or gDNA.

The chain couples TRBV9 to TRBJ1-2, with TRBD1 identical over 7 bases. This TCR came from a woman aged 45-59 years with active COVID-19. The source material was peripheral blood. This CDR3 reads CASSVGDSYGYTF. Here the CDR3 DNA reads TGTGCCAGCAGCGTAGGGGACAGCTATGGCTACACCTTC.